These 14 T cell receptor beta chains originate from one sample sequenced in a study of vaccination and CD4 T cells after COVID-19. Specified treatment: approximately nine-day PBMC culture with coronavirus spike peptide pools or control peptides (ViraFEST assay). The Oncomine TCR Beta short-read assay sequenced DNA from cultured CD4+ T cells. In TCRdb, the PCR reads were re-called with MiXCR into one record per CDR3 protein. This sample carries about 20,000 distinct CDR3 sequences, approximately 40% of them seen once, and the ten largest clones take under 3%. These receptors' antigens are unknown. The sample was CD4+ T cells from blood, cultured in vitro, taken after SARS-CoV-2 vaccination. Source of these receptors: a human donor who had recovered from COVID-19.

The CDR3 DNA follows: TGTGCCTGGAGTGAGGGATTTGACTCACCCCTCCACTTT. Translating it yields CAWSEGFDSPLHF. The chain combines TRBV30 with TRBJ1-6; no reliable D call. From germline, CDR1 is GTSNPN and CDR2 SVGIG (reference sequence). This CDR3 comprises 13 residues. V lost 1 base to trimming and J lost 10 bases, with 11 bases between them.

Only a few counts were recorded for this clonotype. V is TRBV7-2 and J is TRBJ2-7; D uncertain. The CDR3 contains 12 residues. Looked up from germline, CDR1 is SGHTA and CDR2 is FQGNSA. The V gene lost 5 bases and the J gene lost 3 bases, with 8 bases spanning the gap. DNA of the CDR3: TGTGCCAGCAGCCCAAGCAGCTACGAGCAGTACTTC. It encodes CASSPSSYEQYF.

V usage is TRBV29-1 and J usage is TRBJ1-1; 9 nucleotides line up with TRBD1. CDR1 and CDR2 from the germline V gene are SQVTM and ANQGSEA. The CDR3 is 13 amino acids. V trimming: 7 bases; J trimming: 1 base; junction bases outside the gene matches: 4. CDR3 in DNA: TGCAGCGCAGACAGGGGGTCGAACACTGAAGCTTTCTTT. Translated, it gives CSADRGSNTEAFF.

J is TRBJ2-3 and V is TRBV7-9; perhaps TRBD2 as D (6 bases). The V end was cut by 6 bases, the J end by 6 bases, with 19 bases between. Germline V gene sequence: CDR1 SEHNR, CDR2 FQNEAQ (reference sequence). The CDR3 contains 15 residues. CDR3 region: CASRPKGGDSDTQYF. CDR3 coding DNA: TGTGCCAGCAGGCCTAAAGGAGGGGATTCGGATACGCAGTATTTT.

This clonotype was seen a handful of times. This chain connects TRBV6-4 to TRBJ1-3; D is unresolved. Germline-derived CDR1 and CDR2 are MRHNA and SNTAGT. V dropped 6 bases and J dropped 11 bases, with 5 bases sitting between them. The CDR3 sequence is 9 residues long. Here the CDR3 reads CASREAIYF. Here the CDR3 DNA reads TGTGCCAGCAGGGAGGCCATATATTTT.

This clonotype has only a few counts. J is TRBJ2-5 and V is TRBV11-1; 7 positions match TRBD2. Per the germline V gene, CDR1 is SGHAT and CDR2 is FQDESV (reference sequence). This CDR3 comprises 14 residues. V was pared by 1 base and J by 1 base, with 0 bases of the junction left unmatched. CDR3 protein: CASSLGGGQETQYF. In DNA, the CDR3 is TGTGCCAGCAGCTTAGGCGGGGGCCAAGAGACCCAGTACTTC.

Only a few counts were recorded for this clonotype. A read error may produce the germline difference seen at one junction end. The chain couples TRBV5-4 to TRBJ1-6; D unclear. The CDR3 is made up of 14 amino acids. Germline CDR1 SGHNT, CDR2 YYREEE (reference sequence). The CDR3 coding sequence is TGTGCCAGCAGTTTGGAGATAGAGGGTTCACCCCTCCACTTT. This encodes CASSLEIEGSPLHF.

The rearrangement uses TRBV27 and TRBJ2-1; D may be TRBD1 (6 bases). Trimming took 3 bases from V and 10 from J, leaving 16 bases between them. Germline-derived CDR1 and CDR2 are MNHEY and SMNVEV (reference sequence). This CDR3 comprises 14 residues. The CDR3 region has the DNA TGTGCCAGCAGTTTTACGCGACAGGTTGACGAGCAGTTCTTC. This codes for CASSFTRQVDEQFF.

This clonotype was seen a single time. CDR3 coding DNA: TGTGCCACTTCGGACAGTCCTAACTATGGCTACACCTTC. Protein product: CATSDSPNYGYTF. The chain uses TRBV6-1 and TRBJ1-2, with a tentative D call TRBD1 (6 bases). Trimming pared 10 bases from V and 0 bases from J, leaving 12 bases between. CDR3 length: 13 amino acids. Germline CDR1 reads MNHNS; CDR2 reads SASEGT.

The chain is built from TRBV28 and TRBJ1-4; D is uncertain. CDR1 is MDHEN, CDR2 SYDVKM, per germline. Trimming shortened V by 5 bases and J by 7 bases, and 14 bases separated the two germline ends. The CDR3 is 14 amino acids. The CDR3 DNA reads TGTGCCAGCAGTATAAGGCCCGAAGGTGAAAAACTGTTTTTT. Amino acid sequence: CASSIRPEGEKLFF.

J is TRBJ1-2 and V is TRBV7-9, with TRBD1 as a possible D gene (5 bases). This CDR3 comprises 13 residues. Deletions cut 6 bases from V and 7 bases from J, with 15 bases between. The germline V gene has CDR1 SEHNR and CDR2 FQNEAQ (reference sequence). The CDR3 DNA reads TGTGCCAGCAGTCAAGCCGGGGGGTCTGGCTACACCTTC. Encoded protein: CASSQAGGSGYTF.

This clonotype was observed a few times. This sequence joins TRBV21-1 and TRBJ1-1; the table calls TRBD1, which could not be checked here. TRBV21-1 is a documented pseudogene. There are 17 residues in the CDR3. CDR3 amino acids: CASSKGDRVWGDTEAFF. The CDR3 coding sequence is TGTGCCAGCAGCAAAGGGGACAGGGTCTGGGGGGACACTGAAGCTTTCTTT.

The V gene is TRBV27, the J gene TRBJ2-1, with a tentative D call TRBD2 (6 bases). CDR1 is MNHEY, CDR2 SMNVEV, per germline (reference sequence). Trimming cost V 4 bases and J 0 bases, with 10 bases left between them. CDR3 length: 15 amino acids. CDR3 in DNA: TGTGCCAGCAGTTCTAGCGACAGCTCCTACAATGAGCAGTTCTTC. Amino acid sequence: CASSSSDSSYNEQFF.

This clonotype was seen more than once but under ten times. The rearrangement uses TRBV18 and TRBJ1-1; D is ambiguous. V was clipped by 2 bases and J by 4 bases, with 8 bases between them. CDR3 size: 13 residues. Germline V gene lookup returns CDR1 KGHSH and CDR2 LQKENI. CDR3 residues: CASSPGIGTEAFF. The CDR3 region has the DNA TGTGCCAGCTCACCAGGGATCGGCACTGAAGCTTTCTTT. The whole variable domain, remainder taken from reference TRBV18 and TRBJ1-1, is NAGVMQNPRHLVRRRGQEARLRCSPMKGHSHVYWYRQLPEEGLKFMVYLQKENIIDESGMPKERFSAEFPKEGPSILRIQQVVRGDSAAYFCASSPGIGTEAFFGQGTRLTVV.